This T cell receptor beta chain derives from a study of shared clonotypes between healthy human individuals. The CDR3 is 18 residues long. The V segment lost 0 bases and the J segment 4 bases; nucleotides outside the gene matches: 9. CDR1 and CDR2 from the germline V gene are SGDLS and YYNGEE. TCRdb's table, derived via immunoSEQ multiplex PCR, lists solely in-frame clones and lacks some. The data show some 2.1 million clones, over 85% seen once. It was CD45RO-negative cells, positively selected for CCR7, that made up naive CD8 cells, with terminally differentiated effector memory CD45RA+ cells excluded.

The clonotype was recovered from a man aged 18-30 years in good health. Some clones in this sample may be carry-over from other donors' samples. Specimen: naive CD8+ T cells from PBMCs. V is TRBV9 and J is TRBJ2-2, with 10 positions matching TRBD2. CDR3 loop: CASSVVARPSGGTGELFF. As DNA, the CDR3 is TGTGCCAGCAGCGTAGTGGCCCGTCCTAGCGGGGGCACCGGGGAGCTGTTTTTT. The full variable domain, rest sourced from reference TRBV9 and TRBJ2-2, is DSGVTQTPKHLITATGQRVTLRCSPRSGDLSVYWYQQSLDQGLQFLIQYYNGEERAKGNILERFSAQQFPDLHSELNLSSLELGDSALYFCASSVVARPSGGTGELFFGEGSRLTVL.